This T cell receptor (beta chain) was sequenced in a study of molecular identifiers for immune sequencing clone quantification (dated by TCRdb to 2017 to 2018). At the level of the whole study: For a replicate experiment, RNA from approximately 20,000 or 100,000 naive CD8 T cells was divided into five aliquots, and four of the five aliquots were sequenced. This methods study benchmarked molecular-identifier clustering-based TCR repertoire sequencing (MIDCIRS) and TCR RNA copy counting, using CD8 T cells to do so.

Remarks on this clonotype: No cognate antigen has been identified for it. The record has no base qualities; no much larger clone is one base away.

Points the paper makes about the study in general: In CMV-specific effector cells, clones with more than 20 RNA copies contained over 97% of molecules, whereas in naive cells such clones contained under 1% of molecules. Spiked-in Jurkat TCR RNA equal to a single cell's worth was reported to be detectable even within 1,100,000 naive CD8 T cells. Highly expanded clone sizes could be underestimated if identical TCR molecules share a barcode. The naive libraries included spiked-in Jurkat TCR RNA (roughly 11 copies' worth), and this RNA is not part of the donor repertoire. When barcode sub-clustering was left out, chimeric consensus sequences inflated TCR diversity, with chimeras reaching as high as 47%. Modeling indicated about 3.1 TCR RNA copies recovered per cell, compared with around 10 by digital PCR, which implies a capture efficiency of 25% to 35%.

Naive CD8 T cell libraries were made from 20,000 to 1,000,000 sorted cells using 10%, 30% or 50% of purified RNA. On a BD FACSAria II, naive CD8 T cells were FACS-sorted as CD8+CD4-CCR7+CD45RA+ and collected into RLT Plus buffer. To test detection sensitivity, Jurkat RNA equivalent to approximately ten TCR copies was spiked into samples of roughly 18,000-1,100,000 naive CD8 T cells. CD8 T cells were enriched using RosetteSep CD8+ T Cell Enrichment Cocktail and Ficoll-Paque, and the enriched cells then underwent ACK red cell lysis. The method behind the library was PCR. The sequencer listed for this sample is NextSeq 500. Bulk TCR libraries were generated as previously described, with the TCR primers listed in Table S5 used. Total RNA was purified with the Qiagen AllPrep DNA/RNA kit. Before analysis, reads from multiple sequencing runs of the same library were pooled. Under the source paper's analysis protocol: Reads were retained only if their TCR constant sequence matched exactly, and those retained reads were trimmed to 150 nt and grouped according to their 12-nt molecular barcodes. Reads inside each barcode group were sub-clustered using a 15% Levenshtein threshold, and a quality-weighted consensus sequence was constructed for each RNA molecule. Non-functional sequences were excluded, and lower-count sequences lying one edit away from another sequence were also excluded. On the basis of fitting two negative binomial distributions, barcode sub-clusters with fewer than 20% of the maximum read count were discarded. The public reads were reprocessed in TCRdb via fastp at Q25 and MiXCR, keeping in-frame beta chains. CDR3 protein duplicates are merged, each entry listing the most common genes and DNA. For this entry, the V and J calls and clone size follow TCRdb and not the study's own pipeline. This sample lists approximately 550,000 distinct CDR3 sequences; about a quarter were detected once. The top ten clones comprise around 0.76% of the sample.

Ends trimmed: V by 1 base, J by 6 bases; bases unmatched to a gene: 10. The CDR3 covers 16 residues, taking in both the cysteine and the phenylalanine. Just the 48-base CDR3 DNA is kept, in frame starting at base 1. Based on the germline V gene (reference sequence), the CDR1 and CDR2 sequences are MNHEY and SMNVEV. This receptor was obtained from a human donor in good health. Some libraries in this study had Jurkat cell RNA spiked in. The sequencing input was naive CD8+ T cells from blood, with Jurkat cell RNA spiked in. Interpreted using the paper, the cell subset or site label stands for: FACS-sorted CD8+CD4-CCR7+CD45RA+ naive T cells. The chain uses TRBV27 and TRBJ2-7, with 9 bases aligning to TRBD1. The sequenced DNA: TGTGCCAGCAGTTTATTGGGACAGGGAACGTTCGGCGAGCAGTACTTC. Translation gives CASSLLGQGTFGEQYF.